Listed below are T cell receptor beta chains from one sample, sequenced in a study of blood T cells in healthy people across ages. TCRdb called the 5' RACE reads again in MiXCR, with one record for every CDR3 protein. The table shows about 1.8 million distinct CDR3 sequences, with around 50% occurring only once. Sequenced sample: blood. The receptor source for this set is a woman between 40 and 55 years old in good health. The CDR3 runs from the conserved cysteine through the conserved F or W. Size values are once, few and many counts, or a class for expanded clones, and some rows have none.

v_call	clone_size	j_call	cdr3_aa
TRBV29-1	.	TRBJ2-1	CSVELSIRGNEQFF
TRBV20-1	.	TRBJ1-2	CSAKDIRNYGYTF
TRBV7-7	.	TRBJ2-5	CASSLVTGEQETQYF
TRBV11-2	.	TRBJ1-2	CASSVQGRNGYTF
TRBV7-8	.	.	CASSLLENFYEQYF
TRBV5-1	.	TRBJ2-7	CASSHSGTSVTYEQYF
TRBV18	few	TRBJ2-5	CASSPANRGPETQYF
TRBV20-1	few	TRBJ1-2	CSALQTAGVSGYTF
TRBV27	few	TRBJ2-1	CASRLSSGGPYNEQFF
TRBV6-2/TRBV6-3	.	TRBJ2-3	CASTQRVDTQYF
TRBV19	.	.	CASSISAGVTYEQYF
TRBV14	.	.	CASSQVPDRAEQYF
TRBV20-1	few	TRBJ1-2	CSAYTGGRGYTF
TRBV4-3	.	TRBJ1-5	CASSQGINKAQHF
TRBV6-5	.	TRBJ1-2	CASSYSEAQGRPYGYTF
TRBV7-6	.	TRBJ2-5	CASSGREGFRTETQYF
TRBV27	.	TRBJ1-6	CASSLGISGRSPLHF
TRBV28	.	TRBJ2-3	CASTPNVGGGPTWTQYF
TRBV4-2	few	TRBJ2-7	CASSQVGTGSNEQYF
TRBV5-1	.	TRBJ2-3	CASSAGPPTGSTQYF
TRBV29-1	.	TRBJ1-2	CSVDGPTNYGYTF
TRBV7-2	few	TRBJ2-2	CASSLAARGLAGRHTGELFF
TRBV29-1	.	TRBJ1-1	CSGSQGTLAEAFF
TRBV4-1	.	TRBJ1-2	CASSQVVRSYGYTF
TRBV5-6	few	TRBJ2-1	CASSLVDGQGWPEQFF
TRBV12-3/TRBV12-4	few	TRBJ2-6	CASTMVMANVLTF
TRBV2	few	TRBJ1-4	CASKRASATNEKLFF
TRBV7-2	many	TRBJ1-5	CASSLDRGREQPQHF
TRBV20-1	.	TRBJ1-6	CSASPKVDSPLHF
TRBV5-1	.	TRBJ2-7	CASSLGTGGGAYEQYF
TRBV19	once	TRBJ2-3	CASSIGETSGIDTQYF
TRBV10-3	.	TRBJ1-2	CAISEIANNYGYTF
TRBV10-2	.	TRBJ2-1	CASSEWQYNEQFF
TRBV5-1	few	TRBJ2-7	CASRVGQATSVPYEQYF
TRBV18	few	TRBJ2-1	CASSPQRGEQFF